One and the same sample provided the 9 T cell receptor beta chains below, sequenced in a study of somatic mutations in cytotoxic T cells in rheumatoid arthritis. The data were produced by immunoSEQ multiplex PCR, yet TCRdb's version contains in-frame clones alone and is incomplete. The repertoire holds 20,000 or so clones, with roughly 82% as singletons. The sample consisted of CD8+ T cells sorted from blood. These receptor sequences come from a woman aged 45-65 years in good health.

CDR3 sequence: CASSLAGATGAYEQYF. The CDR3 DNA is TGTGCCAGCAGTTTGGCTGGGGCAACAGGCGCCTACGAGCAGTACTTC. This sequence joins TRBV28 and TRBJ2-7; D possibly corresponds to TRBD1 (5 bases). Germline V gene lookup returns CDR1 MDHEN and CDR2 SYDVKM. V was pared by 3 bases and J by 2 bases, with 17 bases between. There are 16 residues in the CDR3. The whole variable domain, remainder taken from reference TRBV28 and TRBJ2-7, is DVKVTQSSRYLVKRTGEKVFLECVQDMDHENMFWYRQDPGLGLRLIYFSYDVKMKEKGDIPEGYSVSREKKERFSLILESASTNQTSMYLCASSLAGATGAYEQYFGPGTRLTVT.

This rearrangement joins TRBV19 to TRBJ2-5; D ambiguous. V was trimmed by 6 bases and J by 1 base, leaving 15 bases between them. The CDR3 spans 15 residues. CDR1 is LNHDA, CDR2 SQIVND, per germline (reference sequence). CDR3 DNA sequence: TGTGCCAGTAGCCACGCACAAGAGGTCCAAGAGACCCAGTACTTC. This codes for CASSHAQEVQETQYF.

The rearrangement uses TRBV5-8 and TRBJ1-5; the D is unclear. The CDR3 has 15 amino acids. Germline CDR1 SGHTS, CDR2 YDEGEE. V was shortened by 3 bases and J by 3 bases, with 13 bases between the two germline ends. In DNA, the CDR3 is TGTGCCAGCAGCTGGTCAGATTCCCTCAATCAGCCCCAGCATTTT. Translation: CASSWSDSLNQPQHF.

The V and J genes are TRBV30 and TRBJ1-1, with 7 positions matching TRBD1. Trimming removed 1 base from V and 4 bases from J; junction bases left unmatched: 12. CDR1 is GTSNPN, CDR2 SVGIG, per germline (reference sequence). CDR3 length: 16 amino acids. The CDR3 nucleotides are TGTGCCTGGAGTGCCCCAGGGCGACAGGGCGGCACTGAAGCTTTCTTT. Its protein is CAWSAPGRQGGTEAFF.

The rearrangement links TRBV29-1 to TRBJ2-5, with TRBD2 matching 7 bases. The CDR3 runs 14 residues. Germline lookup yields CDR1 SQVTM and CDR2 ANQGSEA. The ends lost 0 bases at V and 5 bases at J; junction bases unmatched: 6. CDR3 amino acids: CSVEDRVGGETQYF. Here the CDR3 DNA reads TGCAGCGTTGAAGATCGGGTGGGGGGGGAGACCCAGTACTTC.

This chain connects TRBV2 to TRBJ1-5; D is unclear. Trimming took 8 bases from V and 2 from J, leaving 10 bases between them. CDR3 length: 13 residues. Germline lookup yields CDR1 SNHLY and CDR2 FYNNEI. In DNA form, the CDR3 reads TGTGCCAGCGCCGTTTGGGGCAATCAGCCCCAGCATTTT. Translated: CASAVWGNQPQHF.

The V gene is TRBV28, the J gene TRBJ1-5; a possible D gene is TRBD1 (5 bases). V shed 3 bases and J shed 5 bases, with 20 bases lying between them. CDR3 size: 17 residues. The germline CDR1 and CDR2 sequences are MDHEN and SYDVKM. The CDR3 DNA is TGTGCCAGCAGTTTTGTGCCGGGGGTTATTAGGGATCAGCCCCAGCATTTT. Translating gives CASSFVPGVIRDQPQHF.

The rearrangement uses TRBV4-3 and TRBJ1-6, with a tentative D call TRBD1 (5 bases). Trimming cost V 1 base and J 6 bases, with 10 bases left between them. Germline CDR1 reads LGHNA; CDR2 reads YSLEER. The CDR3 is 15 residues long. CDR3 sequence: CASSQVRGTNSPLHF. CDR3 bases: TGCGCCAGCAGCCAAGTACGGGGGACTAATTCACCCCTCCACTTT.

In nucleotides, the CDR3 is TGTGCCTGGACCTTGCAGGGTTGGACCGGGGAGCTGTTTTTT. It yields the protein CAWTLQGWTGELFF. The chain employs TRBV30 and TRBJ2-2, with D tentatively TRBD1 (5 bases). CDR1 is GTSNPN, CDR2 SVGIG, per germline (reference sequence). The CDR3 sequence is 14 residues long. The ends were cut back, 4 bases at V and 5 bases at J, with 14 bases in the middle.